A single sample is the source of the 25 T cell receptor beta chains below, sequenced in a study of response to subunit inactivated influenza vaccine. TCRdb recomputed calls from the RT-PCR reads with MiXCR, one row per CDR3 protein. The sample contains 500,000 or so distinct CDR3 sequences, approximately 11% of which appear only once. The source material was PBMCs from blood, sampled 45 days after vaccination. All receptors derive from a man over 45 who received an inactivated influenza vaccine.

The gene calls are TRBV4-2 and TRBJ2-1; D is tentatively TRBD1 or TRBD2 (5 bases each). This CDR3 has 15 residues. The V gene's germline CDR1 is LGHNA and CDR2 YNFKEQ. V dropped 2 bases and J dropped 5 bases, with 13 bases sitting between them. CDR3 coding DNA: TGTGCCAGCAGCCAAAGCTTAACGGGGCACAATGAGCAGTTCTTC. Residues: CASSQSLTGHNEQFF.

This chain joins TRBV27 and TRBJ1-6; D is unclear. This CDR3 has 16 amino acids. Germline assignment: CDR1 MNHEY and CDR2 SMNVEV (reference sequence). Deletions cut 1 base from V and 7 bases from J, with 14 bases between. CDR3 loop: CASSLFSFGENSPLHF. In DNA form, the CDR3 reads TGTGCCAGCAGTTTATTTTCCTTCGGGGAAAATTCACCCCTCCACTTT.

The chain carries TRBV5-1 and TRBJ2-7; D not certain. CDR1 and CDR2 from the germline V gene are SGHRS and YFSETQ. Trimming left V 2 bases short and J 5 bases short, with 14 bases between. The CDR3 sequence is 14 residues long. The CDR3 DNA reads as TGCGCCAGCAGCTTACGGGCGACGAGCGACGAGCAGTACTTC. Translation: CASSLRATSDEQYF.

The CDR3: CASSQESGELFF. The CDR3, as DNA: TGTGCCAGCAGCCAAGAGAGCGGGGAGCTGTTTTTT. The gene calls are TRBV14 and TRBJ2-2; D call uncertain. The CDR3 has 12 residues. Germline V gene sequence: CDR1 SGHDN, CDR2 FVKESK. V lost 0 bases and J 7 bases, leaving 3 bases between the germline ends.

The chain has TRBV20-1 and TRBJ2-1; TRBD2 matches 13 bases. The CDR3 consists of 15 residues. The trim removed 6 bases at V and 5 bases at J, leaving 7 bases unmatched. Germline V gene data show CDR1 as DFQATT and CDR2 as SNEGSKA (reference sequence). CDR3 residues: CSASLAGGPHNEQFF. The CDR3 DNA is TGCAGTGCCTCACTAGCGGGGGGGCCCCACAATGAGCAGTTCTTC.

In this sample, this clonotype turned up a few times. The V gene is TRBV6-2 or TRBV6-3, the J gene TRBJ1-5, with 9 bases matching TRBD1. Germline V lookup: CDR1 MNHEY, CDR2 SVGEGT. The V gene end was trimmed by 0 bases and the J gene end by 2 bases; junction bases not matched to a gene: 17. The CDR3 contains 21 residues. For the CDR3, the DNA is TGTGCCAGCAGTTACTCGATGTTATCGGGACAGGGAGAGGCCCGCAATCAGCCCCAGCATTTT. Translating it yields CASSYSMLSGQGEARNQPQHF.

This clonotype was detected ten times or more. The chain has TRBV6-1 and TRBJ2-2, with D perhaps TRBD1 (6 bases). CDR1 is MNHNS, CDR2 SASEGT, per germline. V lost 6 bases and J 2 bases, leaving 16 bases between the germline ends. The CDR3 has 16 amino acids. DNA for the CDR3: TGTGCCAGCAGCTCCGGACAGCTCCTCAACACCGGGGAGCTGTTTTTT. Translated: CASSSGQLLNTGELFF.

This clonotype was seen ten or more times. The gene calls are TRBV12-3 or TRBV12-4 and TRBJ2-5; the match to TRBD1 covers 9 bases. CDR3 length equals 13 residues. Trimming removed 8 bases from V and 8 bases from J; junction bases left unmatched: 9. The CDR3 protein is CASFSGQGITQYF. DNA for the CDR3: TGTGCCAGCTTTTCCGGACAGGGGATTACCCAGTACTTC.

This clonotype has ten or more counts. The chain is built from TRBV7-9 and TRBJ2-7; the D call may be TRBD1 or TRBD2 (5 bases each). This CDR3 region has 14 residues. V lost 1 base and J lost 2, with 9 bases in between. Germline CDR1 is SEHNR and CDR2 is FQNEAQ (reference sequence). As DNA, the CDR3 is TGTGCCAGCAGCTTAGGGGGGTCCCCCTACGAGCAGTACTTC. Translating it yields CASSLGGSPYEQYF.

Many counts were recorded for this clonotype. CDR3 amino acids: CSAPGQGDSYGYTF. In DNA form, the CDR3 reads TGCAGTGCCCCGGGACAGGGTGATTCCTATGGCTACACCTTC. The J gene is TRBJ1-2, the V gene TRBV20-1; 9 nucleotides line up with TRBD1. Germline CDR1 is DFQATT and CDR2 is SNEGSKA (reference sequence). Trimming cost V 6 bases and J 4 bases; bases outside gene matches: 9. The CDR3 is made up of 14 amino acids.

There are a few counts of this clonotype. The chain combines TRBV4-3 with TRBJ2-6; 7 bases are shared with TRBD1. The trim removed 0 bases at V and 1 base at J, leaving 9 bases unmatched. Germline V gene sequence: CDR1 LGHNA, CDR2 YSLEER. This CDR3 has 19 residues. DNA of the CDR3: TGCGCCAGCAGCCAAGATTGGAGACAGGGTCCTTCTGGGGCCAACGTCCTGACTTTC. Its protein is CASSQDWRQGPSGANVLTF.

The rearrangement joins TRBV28 to TRBJ2-5; 8 positions match TRBD1. Germline V gene sequence: CDR1 MDHEN, CDR2 SYDVKM. There are 14 residues in the CDR3. The ends lost 7 bases at V and 5 bases at J; junction bases unmatched: 9. The chain's CDR3 is CASTKDRVGETQYF. CDR3 in DNA: TGTGCCAGCACCAAGGACAGGGTCGGGGAGACCCAGTACTTC.

This clonotype has at least ten counts. The J gene is TRBJ2-1, the V gene TRBV10-3; 10 bases align to TRBD2. CDR3 size: 14 residues. J lost 5 bases, V lost 6 bases, and 4 bases had no gene match. Germline V CDR1 and CDR2: ENHRY, SYGVKD. The CDR3 bases are TGTGCCATCAGCCTAGCGGGAGAGAACAATGAGCAGTTCTTC. Translated: CAISLAGENNEQFF.

This clonotype was picked up many times. The chain recombines TRBV6-1 with TRBJ2-7; D possibly corresponds to TRBD1 (6 bases). The CDR3 is 13 residues long. Looked up from germline, CDR1 is MNHNS and CDR2 is SASEGT. Trimming pared 7 bases from V and 3 bases from J, leaving 13 bases between. CDR3 loop: CASTTGHLYEQYF. CDR3 DNA: TGTGCCAGCACAACGGGACACCTCTACGAGCAGTACTTC.

The V and J genes are TRBV28 and TRBJ2-1; TRBD2 aligns across 8 bases. Germline assignment: CDR1 MDHEN and CDR2 SYDVKM. V gave up 4 bases and J gave up 2 bases; unmatched junction bases: 10. The CDR3 has 17 residues. The CDR3 bases are TGTGCCAGCAGTTCGAACGCCGGGACTAGACCCTACAATGAGCAGTTCTTC. Its translation is CASSSNAGTRPYNEQFF.

There are a few counts of this clonotype. The chain has TRBV5-5 and TRBJ2-2; 10 bases match TRBD1. Germline V gene lookup returns CDR1 SGHKS and CDR2 YYEKEE (reference sequence). V lost 4 bases and J lost 5; bases outside the gene matches: 8. The CDR3 loop spans 16 amino acids. CDR3: CASSLGQGLGTGELFF. The CDR3 bases are TGTGCCAGCAGCCTGGGACAGGGGTTGGGGACCGGGGAGCTGTTTTTT.

The chain is built from TRBV29-1 and TRBJ1-2; unclear D gene. There are 16 residues in the CDR3. V lost 1 base, J lost 5 bases, and 20 bases lay in between. Germline CDR1 and CDR2: SQVTM and ANQGSEA. In nucleotides, the CDR3 is TGCAGCGTTGAAGGGAATCAGGTTCAGCTAGGATATGGCTACACCTTC. Its translation: CSVEGNQVQLGYGYTF.

This clonotype was seen a few times. The chain joins TRBV2 to TRBJ1-1; D might be TRBD1 (5 bases). The germline CDR1 and CDR2 sequences are SNHLY and FYNNEI. CDR3 length equals 13 residues. Trimming pared 4 bases from V and 5 bases from J, leaving 11 bases between. The CDR3 loop is CASSVQGRTEAFF. As DNA, the CDR3 is TGTGCCAGCAGTGTTCAGGGCAGAACTGAAGCTTTCTTT.

CDR3 sequence (DNA): TGTGCCAGCTCACTCGATCTCTCGAGGGCCCGGGGGCAGTACTTC. It specifies CASSLDLSRARGQYF. This rearrangement joins TRBV18 to TRBJ2-7, with TRBD2 as a possible D gene (5 bases). Deletions cut 4 bases from V and 9 bases from J, with 22 bases between. The CDR3 has 15 residues. Germline V gene sequence: CDR1 KGHSH, CDR2 LQKENI.

V gene TRBV5-5 combines with J gene TRBJ1-5; D may be TRBD1 (6 bases). The CDR3 loop spans 15 amino acids. Germline values: CDR1 SGHKS, CDR2 YYEKEE (reference sequence). Trimming stripped 4 bases from V and 6 bases from J, with 17 bases between. The CDR3 sequence: CASSDYRERGQPQHF. The CDR3 DNA reads as TGTGCCAGCAGCGATTACAGGGAGAGGGGTCAGCCCCAGCATTTT.

This clonotype was observed a handful of times. The chain uses TRBV20-1 and TRBJ2-7, with a possible D match to TRBD2 (5 bases). The V gene lost 4 bases and the J gene lost 4 bases, with 17 bases spanning the gap. The germline gives CDR1 DFQATT, CDR2 SNEGSKA (reference sequence). The CDR3 is made up of 14 amino acids. CDR3 sequence reads: CSATPFYAGYEQYF. The CDR3 bases are TGCAGTGCTACCCCGTTTTACGCGGGTTACGAGCAGTACTTC.

This clonotype came up a few times. V is TRBV4-3 and J is TRBJ2-3; D is undetermined. The CDR3 runs to 16 residues. V gave up 2 bases and J gave up 1 base, with 13 bases separating them. Per the germline V gene, CDR1 is LGHNA and CDR2 is YSLEER. CDR3 in DNA: TGCGCCAGCAGCCAAATGGCCTGGCTAGGCACAGATACGCAGTATTTT. Its protein is CASSQMAWLGTDTQYF.

The chain recombines TRBV2 with TRBJ2-2; D is ambiguous. Per germline, CDR1 SNHLY and CDR2 FYNNEI. Between the trimmed V and J ends, which lost 3 bases and 1 base, there was a span of 12 bases. CDR3 length equals 16 residues. The CDR3 loop reads CASSEMVLGNTGELFF. As DNA, the CDR3 is TGTGCCAGCAGTGAGATGGTCCTCGGGAACACCGGGGAGCTGTTTTTT.

This clonotype came up a few times. J is TRBJ1-1 and V is TRBV27, with 7 bases lining up with TRBD1. J was trimmed by 5 bases and V by 1 base; bases with no gene match: 4. This CDR3 comprises 14 residues. Looked up from germline, CDR1 is MNHEY and CDR2 is SMNVEV (reference sequence). This CDR3 is CASSLLGDSTEAFF. CDR3 DNA sequence: TGTGCCAGCAGTTTATTGGGGGACAGTACTGAAGCTTTCTTT.

This clonotype was seen a few times. CDR3 DNA: TGTGCCAGCAGCTTAGATTCGCGGGGGGCGACAGATACGCAGTATTTT. Encoded protein: CASSLDSRGATDTQYF. V usage is TRBV11-2 and J usage is TRBJ2-3, with TRBD2 matching over 8 bases. The junction had 5 bases not matched to a gene; V was cut back by 0 bases and J by 3 bases. There are 16 residues in the CDR3. The germline gives CDR1 SGHAT, CDR2 FQNNGV.